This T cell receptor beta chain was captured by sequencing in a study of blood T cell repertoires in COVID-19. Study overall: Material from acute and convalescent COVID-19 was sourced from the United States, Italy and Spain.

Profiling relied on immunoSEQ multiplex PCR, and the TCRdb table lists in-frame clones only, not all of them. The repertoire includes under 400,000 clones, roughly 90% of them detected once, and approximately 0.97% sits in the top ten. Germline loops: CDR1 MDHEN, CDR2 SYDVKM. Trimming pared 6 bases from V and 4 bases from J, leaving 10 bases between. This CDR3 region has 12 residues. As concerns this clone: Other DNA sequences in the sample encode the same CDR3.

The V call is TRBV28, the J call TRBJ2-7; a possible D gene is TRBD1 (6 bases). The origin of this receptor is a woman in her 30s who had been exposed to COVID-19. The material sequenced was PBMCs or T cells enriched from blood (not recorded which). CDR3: CASSGDRYEQYF. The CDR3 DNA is TGTGCCAGCAGCGGCGACAGGTACGAGCAGTACTTC.